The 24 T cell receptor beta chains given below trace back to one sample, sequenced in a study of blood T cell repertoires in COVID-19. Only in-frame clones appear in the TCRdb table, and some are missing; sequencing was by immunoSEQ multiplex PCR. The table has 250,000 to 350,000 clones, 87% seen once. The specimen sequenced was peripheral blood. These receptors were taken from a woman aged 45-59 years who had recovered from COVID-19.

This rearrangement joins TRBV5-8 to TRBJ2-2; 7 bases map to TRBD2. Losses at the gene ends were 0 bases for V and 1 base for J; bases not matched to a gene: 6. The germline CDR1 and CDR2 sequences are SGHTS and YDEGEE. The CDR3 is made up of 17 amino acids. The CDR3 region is CASSLAPWEGNTGELFF. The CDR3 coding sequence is TGTGCCAGCAGCTTGGCGCCTTGGGAGGGGAACACCGGGGAGCTGTTTTTT.

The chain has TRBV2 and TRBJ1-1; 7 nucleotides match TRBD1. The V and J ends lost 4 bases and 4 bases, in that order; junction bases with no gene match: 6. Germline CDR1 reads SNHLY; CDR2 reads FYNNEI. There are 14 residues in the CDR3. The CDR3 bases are TGTGCCAGCAGTGGGAGGGGGCTGGGCACTGAAGCTTTCTTT. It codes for CASSGRGLGTEAFF. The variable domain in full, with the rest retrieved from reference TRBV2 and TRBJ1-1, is EPEVTQTPSHQVTQMGQEVILRCVPISNHLYFYWYRQILGQKVEFLVSFYNNEISEKSEIFDDQFSVERPDGSNFTLKIRSTKLEDSAMYFCASSGRGLGTEAFFGQGTRLTVV.

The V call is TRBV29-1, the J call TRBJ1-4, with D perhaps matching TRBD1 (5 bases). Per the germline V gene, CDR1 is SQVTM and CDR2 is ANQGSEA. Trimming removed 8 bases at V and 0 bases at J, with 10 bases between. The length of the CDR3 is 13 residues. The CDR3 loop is CSTKTATNEKLFF. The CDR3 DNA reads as TGCAGCACAAAGACAGCAACTAATGAAAAACTGTTTTTT.

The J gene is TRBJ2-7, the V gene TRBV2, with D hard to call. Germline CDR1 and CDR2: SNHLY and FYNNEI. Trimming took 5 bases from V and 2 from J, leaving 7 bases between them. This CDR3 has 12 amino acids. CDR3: CASSPGTYEQYF. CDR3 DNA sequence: TGTGCCAGCAGTCCAGGAACCTACGAGCAGTACTTC.

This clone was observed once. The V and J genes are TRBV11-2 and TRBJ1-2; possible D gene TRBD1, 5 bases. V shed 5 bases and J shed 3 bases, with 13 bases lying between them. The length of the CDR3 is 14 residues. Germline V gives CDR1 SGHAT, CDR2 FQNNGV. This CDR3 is CASSGRVLDYGYTF. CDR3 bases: TGTGCCAGCAGCGGCAGGGTCCTCGACTATGGCTACACCTTC.

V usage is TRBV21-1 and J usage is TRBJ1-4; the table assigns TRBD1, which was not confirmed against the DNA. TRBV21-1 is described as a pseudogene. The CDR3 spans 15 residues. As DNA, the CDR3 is TGTGCCAGCACCCACCAGGGTGGGGTGGAAGAAAAACTGTTTTTT. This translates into CASTHQGGVEEKLFF.

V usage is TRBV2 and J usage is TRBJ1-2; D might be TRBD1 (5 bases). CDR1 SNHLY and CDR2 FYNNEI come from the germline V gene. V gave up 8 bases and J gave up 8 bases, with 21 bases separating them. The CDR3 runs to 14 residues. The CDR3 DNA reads TGTGCCAGCCCCCGAGGTTCAGGGACTGAGGGCTACACCTTC. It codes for CASPRGSGTEGYTF.

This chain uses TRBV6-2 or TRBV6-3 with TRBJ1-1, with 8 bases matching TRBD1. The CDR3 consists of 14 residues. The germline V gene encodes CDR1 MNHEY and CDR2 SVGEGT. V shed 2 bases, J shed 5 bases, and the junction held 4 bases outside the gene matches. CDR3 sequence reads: CASSYTGGRTEAFF. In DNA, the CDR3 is TGTGCCAGCAGTTACACAGGGGGGAGGACTGAAGCTTTCTTT.

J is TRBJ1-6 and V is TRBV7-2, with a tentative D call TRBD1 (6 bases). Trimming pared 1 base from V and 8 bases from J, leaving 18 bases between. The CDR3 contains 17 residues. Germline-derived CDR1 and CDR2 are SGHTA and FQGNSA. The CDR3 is CASSLVGGGQGYSPLHF. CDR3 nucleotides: TGTGCCAGCAGCTTAGTGGGGGGAGGGCAGGGGTATTCACCCCTCCACTTT.

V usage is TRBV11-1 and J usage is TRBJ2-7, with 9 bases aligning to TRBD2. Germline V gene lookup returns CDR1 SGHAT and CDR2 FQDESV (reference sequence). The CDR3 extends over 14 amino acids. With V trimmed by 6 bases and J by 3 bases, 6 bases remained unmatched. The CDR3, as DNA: TGTGCCAGCAGTCGGACTAGCGACGTCTACGAGCAGTACTTC. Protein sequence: CASSRTSDVYEQYF. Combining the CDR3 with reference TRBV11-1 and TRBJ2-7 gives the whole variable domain EAEVAQSPRYKITEKSQAVAFWCDPISGHATLYWYRQILGQGPELLVQFQDESVVDDSQLPKDRFSAERLKGVDSTLKIQPAELGDSAMYLCASSRTSDVYEQYFGPGTRLTVT.

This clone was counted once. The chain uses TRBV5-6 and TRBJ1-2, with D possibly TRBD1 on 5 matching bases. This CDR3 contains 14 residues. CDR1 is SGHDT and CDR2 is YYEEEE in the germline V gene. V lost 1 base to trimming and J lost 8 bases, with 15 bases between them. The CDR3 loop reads CASSLSSGAGGYTF. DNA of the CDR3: TGTGCCAGCAGCTTGAGTTCTGGGGCCGGCGGCTACACCTTC.

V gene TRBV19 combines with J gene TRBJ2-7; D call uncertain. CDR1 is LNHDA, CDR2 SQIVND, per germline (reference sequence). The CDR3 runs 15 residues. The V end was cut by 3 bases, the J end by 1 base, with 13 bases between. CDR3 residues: CASSMVSSGSYEQYF. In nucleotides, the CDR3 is TGTGCCAGTAGTATGGTCTCCTCCGGTTCCTACGAGCAGTACTTC.

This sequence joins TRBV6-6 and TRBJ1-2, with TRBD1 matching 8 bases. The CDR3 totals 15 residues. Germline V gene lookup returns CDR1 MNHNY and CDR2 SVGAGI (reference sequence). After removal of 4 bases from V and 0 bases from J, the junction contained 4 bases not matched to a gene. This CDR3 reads CASSSWGQANYGYTF. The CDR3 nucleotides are TGTGCCAGCAGTTCATGGGGACAGGCTAACTATGGCTACACCTTC.

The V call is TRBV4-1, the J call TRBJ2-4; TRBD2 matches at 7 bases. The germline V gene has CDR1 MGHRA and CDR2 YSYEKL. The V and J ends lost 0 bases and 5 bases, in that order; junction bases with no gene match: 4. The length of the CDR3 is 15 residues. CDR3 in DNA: TGCGCCAGCAGCCAAGAGGGGGGGGATGAAAACATTCAGTACTTC. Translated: CASSQEGGDENIQYF.

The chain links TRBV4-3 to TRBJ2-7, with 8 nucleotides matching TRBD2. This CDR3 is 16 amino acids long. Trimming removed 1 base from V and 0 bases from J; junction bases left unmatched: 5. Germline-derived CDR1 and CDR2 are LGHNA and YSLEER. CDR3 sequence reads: CASSQGVAGSSYEQYF. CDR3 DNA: TGCGCCAGCAGCCAAGGGGTAGCGGGGAGCTCCTACGAGCAGTACTTC.

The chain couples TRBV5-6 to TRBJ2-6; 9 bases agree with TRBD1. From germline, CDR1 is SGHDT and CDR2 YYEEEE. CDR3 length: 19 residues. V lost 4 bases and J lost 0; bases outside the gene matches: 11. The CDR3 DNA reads TGTGCCAGCAGCCCTCTCGCCGGGACAGGGATCTCTGGGGCCAACGTCCTGACTTTC. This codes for CASSPLAGTGISGANVLTF. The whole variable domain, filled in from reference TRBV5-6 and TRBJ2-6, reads DAGVTQSPTHLIKTRGQQVTLRCSPKSGHDTVSWYQQALGQGPQFIFQYYEEEERQRGNFPDRFSGHQFPNYSSELNVNALLLGDSALYLCASSPLAGTGISGANVLTFGAGSRLTVL.

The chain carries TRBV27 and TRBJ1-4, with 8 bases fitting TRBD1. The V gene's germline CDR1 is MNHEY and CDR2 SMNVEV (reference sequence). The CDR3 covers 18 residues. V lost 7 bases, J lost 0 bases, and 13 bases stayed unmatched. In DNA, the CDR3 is TGTGCCAGCATGAATACGGGACAGGCCCTTTCAACTAATGAAAAACTGTTTTTT. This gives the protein CASMNTGQALSTNEKLFF.

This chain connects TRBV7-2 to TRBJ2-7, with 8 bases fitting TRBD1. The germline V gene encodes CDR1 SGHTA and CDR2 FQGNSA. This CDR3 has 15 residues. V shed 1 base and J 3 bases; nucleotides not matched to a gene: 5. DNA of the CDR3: TGTGCCAGCAGCTTAGGGACAGGGTTTAACTACGAGCAGTACTTC. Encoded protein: CASSLGTGFNYEQYF.

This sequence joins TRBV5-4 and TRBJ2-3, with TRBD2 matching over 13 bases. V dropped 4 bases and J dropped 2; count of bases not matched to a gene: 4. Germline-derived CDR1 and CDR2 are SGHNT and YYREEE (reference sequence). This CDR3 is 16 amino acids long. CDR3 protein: CASSQGLAGITDTQYF. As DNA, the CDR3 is TGTGCCAGCAGCCAGGGACTAGCGGGGATCACAGATACGCAGTATTTT.

Here the CDR3 DNA reads TGTGCCAGCAGTCGGCCAGGGCAAGGCTTAGGTTATGGCTACACCTTC. Its translation: CASSRPGQGLGYGYTF. The gene calls are TRBV6-2 or TRBV6-3 and TRBJ1-2, with a possible D match to TRBD1 (5 bases). CDR3 length equals 16 residues. Trimming pared 5 bases from V and 5 bases from J, leaving 21 bases between. The germline V gene encodes CDR1 MNHEY and CDR2 SVGEGT.

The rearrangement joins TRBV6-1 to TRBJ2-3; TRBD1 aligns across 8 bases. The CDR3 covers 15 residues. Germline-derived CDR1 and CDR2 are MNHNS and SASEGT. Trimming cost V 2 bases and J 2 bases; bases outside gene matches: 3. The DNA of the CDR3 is TGTGCCAGCAGTGAATGGACAGGGAACACAGATACGCAGTATTTT. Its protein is CASSEWTGNTDTQYF.

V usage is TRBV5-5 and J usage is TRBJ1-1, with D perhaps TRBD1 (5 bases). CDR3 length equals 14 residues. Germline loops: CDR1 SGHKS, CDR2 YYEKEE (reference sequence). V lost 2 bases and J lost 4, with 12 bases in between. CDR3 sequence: CASSLVGGGTEAFF. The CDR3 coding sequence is TGTGCCAGCAGCTTAGTGGGCGGGGGCACTGAAGCTTTCTTT.

This CDR3 reads CASGRLGLTPSEQYF. In nucleotides, the CDR3 is TGTGCCAGCGGGCGGTTGGGACTTACGCCCTCCGAGCAGTACTTC. This chain uses TRBV6-5 with TRBJ2-7, with a weak D call TRBD2 (6 bases). Germline values: CDR1 MNHEY, CDR2 SVGAGI. The CDR3 totals 15 residues. Trimming stripped 8 bases from V and 6 bases from J, with 23 bases between.

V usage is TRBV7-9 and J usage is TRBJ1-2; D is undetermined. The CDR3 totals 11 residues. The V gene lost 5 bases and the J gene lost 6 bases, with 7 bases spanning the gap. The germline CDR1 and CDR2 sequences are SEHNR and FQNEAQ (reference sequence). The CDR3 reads CASSPPDGYTF. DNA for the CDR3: TGTGCCAGCAGCCCGCCAGATGGCTACACCTTC. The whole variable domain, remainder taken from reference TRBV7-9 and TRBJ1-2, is DTGVSQNPRHKITKRGQNVTFRCDPISEHNRLYWYRQTLGQGPEFLTYFQNEAQLEKSRLLSDRFSAERPKGSFSTLEIQRTEQGDSAMYLCASSPPDGYTFGSGTRLTVV.